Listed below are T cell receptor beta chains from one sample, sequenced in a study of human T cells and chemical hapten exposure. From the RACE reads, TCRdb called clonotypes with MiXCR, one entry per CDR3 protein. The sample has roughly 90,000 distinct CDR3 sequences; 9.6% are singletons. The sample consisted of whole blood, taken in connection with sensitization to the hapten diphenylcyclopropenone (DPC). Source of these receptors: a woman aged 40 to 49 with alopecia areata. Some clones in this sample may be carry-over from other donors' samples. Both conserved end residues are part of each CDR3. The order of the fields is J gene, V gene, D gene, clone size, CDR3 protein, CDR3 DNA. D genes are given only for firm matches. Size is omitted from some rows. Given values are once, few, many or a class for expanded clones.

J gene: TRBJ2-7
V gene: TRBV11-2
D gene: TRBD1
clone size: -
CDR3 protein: CASSLDPAGGLEQYF
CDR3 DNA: TGTGCCAGCAGCTTAGATCCCGCAGGGGGCCTCGAGCAGTACTTC

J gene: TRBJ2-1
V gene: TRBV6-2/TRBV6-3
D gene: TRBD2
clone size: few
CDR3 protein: CASSLYGLAAYNEQFF
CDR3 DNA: TGTGCCAGCAGCCTTTACGGGCTAGCGGCGTACAATGAGCAGTTCTTC

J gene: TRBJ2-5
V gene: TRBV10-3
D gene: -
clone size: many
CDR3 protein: CAISDPPGPETQYF
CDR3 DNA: TGTGCCATCAGTGACCCACCTGGGCCAGAGACCCAGTACTTC

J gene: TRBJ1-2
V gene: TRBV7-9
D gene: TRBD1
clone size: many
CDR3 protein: CASSLDGTDYGYTF
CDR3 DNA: TGTGCCAGCAGCTTAGACGGGACAGACTATGGCTACACCTTC

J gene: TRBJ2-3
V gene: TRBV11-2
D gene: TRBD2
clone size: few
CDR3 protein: CASSFRTSGQLTDTQYF
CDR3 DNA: TGTGCCAGCAGCTTCAGAACTAGCGGCCAGCTCACAGATACGCAGTATTTT

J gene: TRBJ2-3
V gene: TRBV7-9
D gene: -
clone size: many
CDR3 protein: CASSPRRGLGADTQYF
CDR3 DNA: TGTGCCAGCAGCCCAAGGAGGGGTCTAGGCGCAGATACGCAGTATTTT

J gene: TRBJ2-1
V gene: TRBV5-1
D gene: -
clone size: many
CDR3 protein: CASSPLVGLTYNEQFF
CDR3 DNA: TGCGCCAGCAGCCCATTGGTAGGCCTCACCTACAATGAGCAGTTCTTC

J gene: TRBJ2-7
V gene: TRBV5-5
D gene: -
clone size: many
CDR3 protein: CASSLHDGVPEQYF
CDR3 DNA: TGTGCCAGCAGCTTGCACGATGGGGTACCCGAGCAGTACTTC

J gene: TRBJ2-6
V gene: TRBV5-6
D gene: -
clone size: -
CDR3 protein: CASSRMTGTGANVLTF
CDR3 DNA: TGTGCCAGCAGCCGAATGACAGGTACTGGGGCCAACGTCCTGACTTTC

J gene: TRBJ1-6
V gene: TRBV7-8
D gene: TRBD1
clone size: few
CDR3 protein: CASSLTGQQSSYNSPLHF
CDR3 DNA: TGTGCCAGCAGCTTAACGGGACAGCAAAGCTCCTATAATTCACCCCTCCACTTT

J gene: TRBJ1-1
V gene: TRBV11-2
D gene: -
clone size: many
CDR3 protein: CASSLGKGRTDTEAFF
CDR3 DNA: TGTGCCAGCAGCCTAGGGAAGGGGAGGACGGACACTGAAGCTTTCTTT

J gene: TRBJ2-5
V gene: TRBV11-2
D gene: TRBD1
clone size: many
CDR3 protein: CASSSLRGHGKTQYF
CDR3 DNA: TGTGCCAGCAGCTCCCTAAGGGGGCATGGGAAGACCCAGTACTTC

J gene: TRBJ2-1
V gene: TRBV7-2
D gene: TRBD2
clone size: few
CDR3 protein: CASSLGAGTLFNEQFF
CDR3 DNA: TGTGCCAGCAGCTTAGGAGCGGGGACCTTATTCAATGAGCAGTTCTTC

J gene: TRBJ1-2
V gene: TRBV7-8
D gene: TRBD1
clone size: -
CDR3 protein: CASSEGQLNYGYTF
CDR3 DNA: TGTGCCAGCAGCGAGGGACAGCTAAACTATGGCTACACCTTC

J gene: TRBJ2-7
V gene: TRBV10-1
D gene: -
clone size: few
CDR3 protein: CASSESNPAEQYF
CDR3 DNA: TGCGCCAGCAGTGAGTCCAACCCGGCGGAGCAGTACTTC

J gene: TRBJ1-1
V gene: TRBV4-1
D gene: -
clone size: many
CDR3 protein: CASSQTPSGTNTEAFF
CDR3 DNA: TGCGCCAGCAGCCAAACCCCATCGGGAACGAACACTGAAGCTTTCTTT

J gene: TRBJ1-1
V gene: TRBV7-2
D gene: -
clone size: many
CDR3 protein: CASSSSLQNTEAFF
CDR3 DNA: TGTGCCAGCAGCTCCTCGCTTCAGAACACTGAAGCTTTCTTT

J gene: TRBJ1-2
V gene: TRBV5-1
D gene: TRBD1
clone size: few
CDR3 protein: CASSWGQGIYGYTF
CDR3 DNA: TGCGCCAGCAGCTGGGGACAGGGGATCTATGGCTACACCTTC

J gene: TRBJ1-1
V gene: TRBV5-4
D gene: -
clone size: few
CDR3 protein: CASSLGAGSTEAFF
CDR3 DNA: TGTGCCAGCAGCTTAGGGGCAGGAAGCACTGAAGCTTTCTTT

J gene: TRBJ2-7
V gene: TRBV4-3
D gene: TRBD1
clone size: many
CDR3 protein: CASSQAGGSSYEQYF
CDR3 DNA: TGCGCCAGCAGCCAAGCAGGGGGTAGCTCCTACGAGCAGTACTTC

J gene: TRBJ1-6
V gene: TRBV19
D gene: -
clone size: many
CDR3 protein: CASSPLPGRILNSPLHF
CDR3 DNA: TGTGCCAGTAGCCCCCTACCGGGACGGATTCTTAATTCACCCCTCCACTTT

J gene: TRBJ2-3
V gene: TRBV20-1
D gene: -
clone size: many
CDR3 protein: CSARVGSSTDTQYF
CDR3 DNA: TGCAGTGCTAGAGTGGGCTCTAGCACAGATACGCAGTATTTT

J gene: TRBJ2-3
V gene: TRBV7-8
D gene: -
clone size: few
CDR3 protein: CASSRGTGMIADTQYF
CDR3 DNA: TGTGCCAGCAGCCGGGGAACAGGGATGATAGCAGATACGCAGTATTTT

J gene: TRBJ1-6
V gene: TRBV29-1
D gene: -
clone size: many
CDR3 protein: CSVPDGSSYNSPLHF
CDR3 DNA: TGCAGCGTCCCAGACGGGAGCTCCTATAATTCACCCCTCCACTTT